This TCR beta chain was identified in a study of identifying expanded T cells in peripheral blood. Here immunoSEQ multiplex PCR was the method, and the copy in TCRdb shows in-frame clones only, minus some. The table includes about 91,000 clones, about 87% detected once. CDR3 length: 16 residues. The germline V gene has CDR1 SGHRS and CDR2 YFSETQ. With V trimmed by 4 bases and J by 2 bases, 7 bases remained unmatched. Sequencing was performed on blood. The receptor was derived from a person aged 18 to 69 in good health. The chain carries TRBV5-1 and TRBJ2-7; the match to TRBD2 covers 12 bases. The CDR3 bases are TGCGCCAGCAGCGTCATTGGACTAGCGGGGCCCTACGAGCAGTACTTC. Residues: CASSVIGLAGPYEQYF.